The present TCR beta chain was sequenced within a study of vaccination and CD4 T cells after COVID-19. With regard to this clonotype: The target antigen is unknown.

CDR3 length equals 13 residues. V lost 6 bases and J 6 bases, leaving 13 bases between the germline ends. Treatment denoted: approximately nine-day PBMC culture with coronavirus spike peptide pools or control peptides (ViraFEST assay). ViraFEST enlarged antigen-specific T cell populations with peptide pools and afterwards sequenced TCRs. Positive PCR results dated from March to December 2020, before the US Alpha, Beta and Delta variants. Sequenced with the Oncomine TCR Beta short-read assay was DNA taken from cultured CD4+ T cells. One entry per CDR3 protein, called by TCRdb with MiXCR from the PCR reads. The table shows roughly 4,000 distinct CDR3 sequences, with 71% occurring only once.

This clonotype was sampled from a human donor who had recovered from COVID-19. The sample was CD4+ T cells from blood, cultured in vitro. The chain is built from TRBV12-3 or TRBV12-4 and TRBJ2-3; D gene ambiguous. CDR3 sequence reads: CASRSGFTDTQYF. CDR3 bases: TGTGCCAGCAGATCGGGCTTCACGGATACGCAGTATTTT.